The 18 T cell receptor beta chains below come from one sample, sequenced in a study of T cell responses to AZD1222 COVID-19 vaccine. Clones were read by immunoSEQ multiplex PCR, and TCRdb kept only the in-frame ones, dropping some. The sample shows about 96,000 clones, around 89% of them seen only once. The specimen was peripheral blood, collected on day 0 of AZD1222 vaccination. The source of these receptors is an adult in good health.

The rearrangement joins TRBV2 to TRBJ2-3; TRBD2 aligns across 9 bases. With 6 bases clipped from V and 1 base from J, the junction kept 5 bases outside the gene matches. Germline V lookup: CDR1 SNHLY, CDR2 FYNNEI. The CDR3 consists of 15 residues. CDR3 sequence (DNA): TGTGCCAGCAGCGGGACTAGCTGGGGCACAGATACGCAGTATTTT. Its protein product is CASSGTSWGTDTQYF.

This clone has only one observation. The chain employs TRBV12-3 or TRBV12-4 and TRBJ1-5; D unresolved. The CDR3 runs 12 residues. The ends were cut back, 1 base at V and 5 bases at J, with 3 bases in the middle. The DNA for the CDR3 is TGTGCCAGCAGTTTAGGTCATCAGCCCCAGCATTTT. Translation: CASSLGHQPQHF.

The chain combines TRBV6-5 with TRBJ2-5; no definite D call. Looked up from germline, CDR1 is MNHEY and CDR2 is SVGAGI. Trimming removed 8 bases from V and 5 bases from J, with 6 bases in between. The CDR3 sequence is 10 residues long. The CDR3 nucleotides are TGTGCCAGCTCGACGGAGACCCAGTACTTC. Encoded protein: CASSTETQYF.

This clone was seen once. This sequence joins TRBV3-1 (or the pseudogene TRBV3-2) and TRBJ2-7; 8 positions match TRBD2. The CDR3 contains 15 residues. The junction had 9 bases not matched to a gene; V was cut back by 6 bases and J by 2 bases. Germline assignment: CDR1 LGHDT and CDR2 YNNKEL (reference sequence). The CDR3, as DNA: TGTGCCAGCAGTCCGATAGCGGGACCCACCTACGAGCAGTACTTC. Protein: CASSPIAGPTYEQYF.

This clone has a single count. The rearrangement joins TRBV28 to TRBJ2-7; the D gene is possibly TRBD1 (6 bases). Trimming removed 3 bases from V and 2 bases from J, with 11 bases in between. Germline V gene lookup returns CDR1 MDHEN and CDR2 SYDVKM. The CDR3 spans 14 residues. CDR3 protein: CASSLNRATYEQYF. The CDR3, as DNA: TGTGCCAGCAGTTTGAACAGGGCCACCTACGAGCAGTACTTC. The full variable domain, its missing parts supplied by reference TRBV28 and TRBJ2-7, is DVKVTQSSRYLVKRTGEKVFLECVQDMDHENMFWYRQDPGLGLRLIYFSYDVKMKEKGDIPEGYSVSREKKERFSLILESASTNQTSMYLCASSLNRATYEQYFGPGTRLTVT.

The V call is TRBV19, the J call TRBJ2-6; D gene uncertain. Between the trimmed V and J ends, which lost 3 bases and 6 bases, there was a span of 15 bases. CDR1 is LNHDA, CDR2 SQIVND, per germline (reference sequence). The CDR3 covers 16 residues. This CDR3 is CASSMSKGWEANVLTF. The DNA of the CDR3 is TGTGCCAGTAGTATGTCTAAAGGGTGGGAGGCCAACGTCCTGACTTTC.

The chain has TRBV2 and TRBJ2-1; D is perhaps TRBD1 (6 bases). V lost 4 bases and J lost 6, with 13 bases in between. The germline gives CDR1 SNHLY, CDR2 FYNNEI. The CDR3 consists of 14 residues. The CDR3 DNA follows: TGTGCCAGCAGTGTGCAGGGGAGAGGCAATGAGCAGTTCTTC. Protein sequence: CASSVQGRGNEQFF. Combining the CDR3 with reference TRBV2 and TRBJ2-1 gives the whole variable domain EPEVTQTPSHQVTQMGQEVILRCVPISNHLYFYWYRQILGQKVEFLVSFYNNEISEKSEIFDDQFSVERPDGSNFTLKIRSTKLEDSAMYFCASSVQGRGNEQFFGPGTRLTVL.

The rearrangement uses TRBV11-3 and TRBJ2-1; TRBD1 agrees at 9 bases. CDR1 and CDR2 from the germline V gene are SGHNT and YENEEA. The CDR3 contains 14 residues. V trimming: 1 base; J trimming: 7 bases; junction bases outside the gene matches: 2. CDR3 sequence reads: CASSLGGQGNEQFF. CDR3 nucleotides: TGTGCCAGCAGCTTAGGAGGACAGGGGAATGAGCAGTTCTTC.

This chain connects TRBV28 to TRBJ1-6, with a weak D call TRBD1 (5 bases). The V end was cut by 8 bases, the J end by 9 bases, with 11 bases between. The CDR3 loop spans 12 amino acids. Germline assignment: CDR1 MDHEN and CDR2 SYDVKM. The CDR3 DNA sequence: TGTGCCAGCCAGGGAAACGGTTCACCCCTCCACTTT. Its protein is CASQGNGSPLHF.

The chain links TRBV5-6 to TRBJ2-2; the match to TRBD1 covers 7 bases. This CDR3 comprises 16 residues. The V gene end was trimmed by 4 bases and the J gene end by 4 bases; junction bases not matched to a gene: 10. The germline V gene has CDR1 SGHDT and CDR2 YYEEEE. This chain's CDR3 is CASSPGQRGRTGELFF. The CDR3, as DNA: TGTGCCAGCAGCCCCGGGCAAAGGGGGCGCACCGGGGAGCTGTTTTTT.

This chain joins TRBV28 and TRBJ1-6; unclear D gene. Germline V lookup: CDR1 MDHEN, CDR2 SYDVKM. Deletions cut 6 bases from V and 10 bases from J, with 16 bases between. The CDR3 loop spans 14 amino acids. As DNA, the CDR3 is TGTGCCAGCAGCACGACGGCAATGGAATCACCCCTCCACTTT. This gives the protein CASSTTAMESPLHF. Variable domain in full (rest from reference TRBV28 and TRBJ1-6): DVKVTQSSRYLVKRTGEKVFLECVQDMDHENMFWYRQDPGLGLRLIYFSYDVKMKEKGDIPEGYSVSREKKERFSLILESASTNQTSMYLCASSTTAMESPLHFGNGTRLTVT.

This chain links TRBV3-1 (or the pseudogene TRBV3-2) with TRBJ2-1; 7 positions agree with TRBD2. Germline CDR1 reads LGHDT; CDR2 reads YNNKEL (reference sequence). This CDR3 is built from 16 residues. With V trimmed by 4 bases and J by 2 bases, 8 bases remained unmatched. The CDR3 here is CASSLLASGPYNEQFF. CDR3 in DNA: TGTGCCAGCAGCCTTCTGGCTAGCGGACCCTACAATGAGCAGTTCTTC.

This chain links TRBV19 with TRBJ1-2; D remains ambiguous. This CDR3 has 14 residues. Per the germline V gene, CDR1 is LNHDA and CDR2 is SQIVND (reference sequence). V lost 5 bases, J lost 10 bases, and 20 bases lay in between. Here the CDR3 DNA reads TGTGCCAGTAGTCTCCCGGGCAGTTCTCGCCCCTACACCTTC. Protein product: CASSLPGSSRPYTF.

CDR3 sequence reads: CASSVGVGNTIYF. The CDR3 region has the DNA TGTGCCAGCAGTGTGGGGGTAGGAAACACCATATATTTT. The J gene is TRBJ1-3, the V gene TRBV25-1, with a weak D call TRBD1 (5 bases). The CDR3 has 13 amino acids. The germline CDR1 and CDR2 sequences are MGHDK and SYGVNS. Trimming cost V 4 bases and J 4 bases, with 8 bases left between them.

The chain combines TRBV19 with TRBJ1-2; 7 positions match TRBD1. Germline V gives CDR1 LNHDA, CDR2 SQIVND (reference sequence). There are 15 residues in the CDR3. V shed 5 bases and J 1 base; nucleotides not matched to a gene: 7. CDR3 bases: TGTGCCAGTAGTTACAGGGGATCCATTAACTATGGCTACACCTTC. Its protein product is CASSYRGSINYGYTF.

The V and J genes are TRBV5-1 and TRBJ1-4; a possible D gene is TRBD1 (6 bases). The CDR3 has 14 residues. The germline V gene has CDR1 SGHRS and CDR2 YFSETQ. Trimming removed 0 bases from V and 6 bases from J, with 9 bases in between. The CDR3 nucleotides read TGCGCCAGCAGCTTGGAGGGGGAGGATGAAAAACTGTTTTTT. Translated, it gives CASSLEGEDEKLFF.

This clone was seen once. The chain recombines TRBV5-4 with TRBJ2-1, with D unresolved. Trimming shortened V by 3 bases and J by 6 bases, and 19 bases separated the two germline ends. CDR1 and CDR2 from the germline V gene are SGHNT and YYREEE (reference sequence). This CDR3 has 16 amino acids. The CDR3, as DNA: TGTGCCAGCAGCTCCCGAACTCCTAAGGATATCAATGAGCAGTTCTTC. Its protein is CASSSRTPKDINEQFF.

Written as DNA, the CDR3 is TGCAGCGTTATAAAAAGACTAGCGGAACACAATGAGCAGTTCTTC. Translated, it gives CSVIKRLAEHNEQFF. This rearrangement joins TRBV29-1 to TRBJ2-1; 9 nucleotides match TRBD2. The CDR3 is 15 amino acids. Germline trimming cut 5 bases from V and 5 bases from J; bases unmatched to any gene: 10. Germline-derived CDR1 and CDR2 are SQVTM and ANQGSEA.